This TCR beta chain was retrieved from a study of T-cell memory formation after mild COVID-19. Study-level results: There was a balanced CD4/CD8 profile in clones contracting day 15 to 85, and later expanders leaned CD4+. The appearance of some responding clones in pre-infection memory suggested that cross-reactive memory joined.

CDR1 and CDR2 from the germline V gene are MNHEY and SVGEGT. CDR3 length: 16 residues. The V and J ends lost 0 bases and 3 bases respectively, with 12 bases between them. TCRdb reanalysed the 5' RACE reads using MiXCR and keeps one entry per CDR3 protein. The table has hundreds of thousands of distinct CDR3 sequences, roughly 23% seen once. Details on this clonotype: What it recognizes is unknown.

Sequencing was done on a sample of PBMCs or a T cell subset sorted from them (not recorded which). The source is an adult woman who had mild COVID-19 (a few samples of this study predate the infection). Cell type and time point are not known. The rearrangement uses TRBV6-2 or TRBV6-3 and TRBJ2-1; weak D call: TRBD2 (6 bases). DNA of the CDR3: TGTGCCAGCAGTTACTCAACGAGCGGGCACTACAATGAGCAGTTCTTC. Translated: CASSYSTSGHYNEQFF.